The entry below gives a single T cell receptor (beta chain) sequence along with its context. The antigen is unknown. Construction of the TCRbeta library involved unique molecular identifiers. TCRdb processed the PCR reads anew with MiXCR; each CDR3 protein has one entry. The sample shows 780,000 or so distinct CDR3 sequences, 15% to 20% of them seen only once. The entry originates in a study of T-cell reconstitution after alpha-beta-depleted transplantation in children. Findings and caveats of the study: The high TCRbeta diversity at day 60 in some patients came from surviving recipient T cells and thymic progenitors. A year post-transplant, T-cell counts and diversity derived mostly from newly produced T cells.

CDR1 SQVTM and CDR2 ANQGSEA come from the germline V gene. The CDR3 runs 13 residues. The V gene end was trimmed by 4 bases and the J gene end by 4 bases; junction bases not matched to a gene: 6. The receptor comes from a male patient younger than 18 who had a stem cell transplant for acute lymphoblastic leukemia, so the T cells may come from the graft donor. The chain couples TRBV29-1 to TRBJ2-5; TRBD2 aligns across 7 bases. The sample here was PBMCs, mostly from graft donor cells, taken 360 days after TCRalphabeta/CD19-depleted stem cell transplant. CDR3 nucleotides: TGCAGCGTTGCGGTCGGGAGGAGAGAGACCCAGTACTTC. Translated, it gives CSVAVGRRETQYF. The complete variable domain, with remaining parts taken from reference TRBV29-1 and TRBJ2-5, reads SAVISQKPSRDICQRGTSLTIQCQVDSQVTMMFWYRQQPGQSLTLIATANQGSEATYESGFVIDKFPISRPNLTFSTLTVSNMSPEDSSIYLCSVAVGRRETQYFGPGTRLLVL.